The 17 T cell receptor beta chains below come from one sample, sequenced in a study of CD8 T cells in ankylosing spondylitis (dated by TCRdb to the late 2010s). The method behind the library was 5' RACE. TCRdb shows the sequencer as Illumina HiSeq 2500. TCRdb reworked the public reads: Q25 trimming with fastp, MiXCR clone assembly, productive beta chains retained. Entries that share a CDR3 protein sequence are merged under the most common genes and DNA. The sample table records about 35,000 distinct CDR3 sequences; less than 4% of these occur just once. The ten top clones hold about 2.8% of the sample. Sequencing was carried out using blood, either unsorted or a sorted T cell fraction (not recorded which). The receptors here all came from a male donor with ankylosing spondylitis or in good health (not recorded which).

The table lists this clonotype with many counts. The rearrangement uses TRBV9 and TRBJ1-2, with D perhaps TRBD1 (6 bases). This CDR3 region has 14 residues. Germline-derived CDR1 and CDR2 are SGDLS and YYNGEE. The V gene lost 4 bases and the J gene lost 6 bases, with 16 bases spanning the gap. CDR3 DNA: TGTGCCAGCAGCCCCCGGACAGCGGGAGATGGCTACACCTTC. It codes for CASSPRTAGDGYTF.

This clonotype was seen at least ten times. The chain has TRBV9 and TRBJ2-1; TRBD2 aligns across 8 bases. Germline trimming cut 0 bases from V and 7 bases from J; bases unmatched to any gene: 6. The CDR3 length is 15 residues. Germline CDR1 and CDR2: SGDLS and YYNGEE. CDR3 protein: CASSVGPAGANEQFF. The CDR3 bases are TGTGCCAGCAGCGTAGGTCCAGCGGGAGCGAATGAGCAGTTCTTC.

This clonotype has a count of ten or more. The rearrangement uses TRBV9 and TRBJ2-3; a possible D gene is TRBD1 (6 bases). The CDR3 is 13 amino acids. V was shortened by 3 bases and J by 6 bases, with 11 bases between the two germline ends. CDR1 SGDLS and CDR2 YYNGEE come from the germline V gene. This CDR3 is CASSADRRDTQYF. CDR3 DNA sequence: TGTGCCAGCAGCGCCGACAGGAGGGATACGCAGTATTTT.

This clonotype showed up many times. The rearrangement joins TRBV9 to TRBJ2-2, with D hard to call. Trimming removed 2 bases at V and 8 bases at J, with 13 bases between. This CDR3 comprises 14 residues. The germline gives CDR1 SGDLS, CDR2 YYNGEE. DNA of the CDR3: TGTGCCAGCAGCGTTGCCTCGGCGGTGGGGGAGCTGTTTTTT. Translation: CASSVASAVGELFF.

This clonotype was seen many times. The chain uses TRBV9 and TRBJ2-5; 14 bases are shared with TRBD2. CDR3 length equals 15 residues. The ends lost 3 bases at V and 5 bases at J; junction bases unmatched: 3. Germline V lookup: CDR1 SGDLS, CDR2 YYNGEE. CDR3 DNA: TGTGCCAGCAGCGGGGGACTAGCGGGAGTGGAGACCCAGTACTTC. It yields the protein CASSGGLAGVETQYF.

This rearrangement joins TRBV9 to TRBJ2-3; D is undetermined. In germline, CDR1 is SGDLS, CDR2 YYNGEE. Trimming took 3 bases from V and 6 from J, leaving 23 bases between them. CDR3 length: 17 residues. CDR3 sequence reads: CASSGSRDLGGVDTQYF. CDR3 sequence (DNA): TGTGCCAGCAGCGGAAGTCGAGACCTCGGCGGCGTGGATACGCAGTATTTT.

This clonotype came up a few times. The rearrangement joins TRBV9 to TRBJ2-4; 9 bases are shared with TRBD1. This CDR3 is built from 16 residues. The V gene's germline CDR1 is SGDLS and CDR2 YYNGEE. With V trimmed by 0 bases and J by 8 bases, 9 bases remained unmatched. The CDR3 coding sequence is TGTGCCAGCAGCGTAGAGGGGGACAGGGCCCAAGACATTCAGTACTTC. This encodes CASSVEGDRAQDIQYF. The full variable domain, its missing parts supplied by reference TRBV9 and TRBJ2-4, is DSGVTQTPKHLITATGQRVTLRCSPRSGDLSVYWYQQSLDQGLQFLIQYYNGEERAKGNILERFSAQQFPDLHSELNLSSLELGDSALYFCASSVEGDRAQDIQYFGAGTRLSVL.

CDR3 region: CASTRTPSGANVLTF. DNA of the CDR3: TGTGCCAGCACCCGGACACCTTCTGGGGCCAACGTCCTGACTTTC. The gene calls are TRBV9 and TRBJ2-6; TRBD1 is a possible D gene (5 bases). Germline CDR1 is SGDLS and CDR2 is YYNGEE. The V end lost 6 bases, the J end lost 1 base, and 11 bases lay between the germline ends. The CDR3 totals 15 residues. The full variable domain, rest sourced from reference TRBV9 and TRBJ2-6, is DSGVTQTPKHLITATGQRVTLRCSPRSGDLSVYWYQQSLDQGLQFLIQYYNGEERAKGNILERFSAQQFPDLHSELNLSSLELGDSALYFCASTRTPSGANVLTFGAGSRLTVL.

This clonotype was seen at least ten times. The chain combines TRBV9 with TRBJ2-1; 11 bases align to TRBD2. V lost 3 bases, J lost 8 bases, and 4 bases stayed unmatched. The CDR3 totals 14 residues. Germline V gene sequence: CDR1 SGDLS, CDR2 YYNGEE. In DNA, the CDR3 is TGTGCCAGCAGCGGTAGCGGGAGGGGCTATGAGCAGTTCTTC. It codes for CASSGSGRGYEQFF.

This clonotype was found many times. This chain connects TRBV9 to TRBJ1-3; D gene ambiguous. The V gene lost 4 bases and the J gene lost 2 bases, with 7 bases spanning the gap. The CDR3 runs to 13 residues. Per germline, CDR1 SGDLS and CDR2 YYNGEE. The CDR3 DNA follows: TGTGCCAGCAGCCCCTCACCTGGAAACACCATATATTTT. Residues: CASSPSPGNTIYF.

Ten or more counts support this clonotype. The rearrangement links TRBV9 to TRBJ1-2; D gene ambiguous. V lost 0 bases, J lost 4 bases, and 7 bases lay in between. Germline CDR1 reads SGDLS; CDR2 reads YYNGEE. The CDR3 length is 13 residues. The DNA of the CDR3 is TGTGCCAGCAGCGTAGGGGCGGGCTATGGCTACACCTTC. This gives the protein CASSVGAGYGYTF.

There are many counts of this clonotype. The CDR3 loop is CASSVGSGGPGELFF. Written as DNA, the CDR3 is TGTGCCAGCAGCGTAGGATCGGGGGGCCCCGGGGAGCTGTTTTTT. V gene TRBV9 combines with J gene TRBJ2-2, with D tentatively TRBD2 (7 bases). Germline loops: CDR1 SGDLS, CDR2 YYNGEE. This CDR3 has 15 amino acids. V lost 0 bases, J lost 6 bases, and 12 bases lay in between.

This clonotype occurred many times. The gene calls are TRBV9 and TRBJ1-4; weak D call: TRBD1 (5 bases). The CDR3 is 15 amino acids. Germline loops: CDR1 SGDLS, CDR2 YYNGEE. Trimming removed 0 bases at V and 4 bases at J, with 10 bases between. The CDR3 sequence: CASSVGAGSNEKLFF. The DNA of the CDR3 is TGTGCCAGCAGCGTAGGGGCAGGGAGTAATGAAAAACTGTTTTTT.

There are many counts of this clonotype. This chain uses TRBV9 with TRBJ2-2; the D gene could be TRBD1 or TRBD2 (6 bases each). In germline, CDR1 is SGDLS, CDR2 YYNGEE. CDR3 length equals 14 residues. V was trimmed by 0 bases and J by 4 bases, leaving 7 bases between them. The CDR3 loop reads CASSVGGATGELFF. The CDR3 DNA follows: TGTGCCAGCAGCGTAGGGGGGGCCACCGGGGAGCTGTTTTTT.

This clonotype has at least ten counts. The genes are TRBV9 and TRBJ2-1, with D perhaps matching TRBD2 (6 bases). This CDR3 comprises 16 residues. Germline V gene sequence: CDR1 SGDLS, CDR2 YYNGEE. V was pared by 0 bases and J by 0 bases, with 10 bases between. As DNA, the CDR3 is TGTGCCAGCAGCGTAGGCGGGGCCAGCTCCTACAATGAGCAGTTCTTC. Residues: CASSVGGASSYNEQFF.

The chain recombines TRBV9 with TRBJ2-1, with TRBD2 matching 11 bases. The CDR3 is 17 residues long. V lost 3 bases to trimming and J lost 6 bases; unmatched junction nucleotides: 11. CDR1 is SGDLS and CDR2 is YYNGEE in the germline V gene. The CDR3 bases are TGTGCCAGCAGCGCAGACGTAGCGGGAGGGCTATTCAATGAGCAGTTCTTC. This codes for CASSADVAGGLFNEQFF.

This clonotype was counted at least ten times. The chain couples TRBV9 to TRBJ2-2; D possibly corresponds to TRBD1 (5 bases). Germline V gives CDR1 SGDLS, CDR2 YYNGEE. V lost 3 bases to trimming and J lost 3 bases, with 15 bases between them. This CDR3 is 16 amino acids long. CDR3 nucleotide sequence: TGTGCCAGCAGCGCCCGTGCCACAGGAGACACCGGGGAGCTGTTTTTT. Protein product: CASSARATGDTGELFF. Using reference TRBV9 and TRBJ2-2 for the parts outside the CDR3, the full variable domain is DSGVTQTPKHLITATGQRVTLRCSPRSGDLSVYWYQQSLDQGLQFLIQYYNGEERAKGNILERFSAQQFPDLHSELNLSSLELGDSALYFCASSARATGDTGELFFGEGSRLTVL.